The T cell receptor beta chain described here comes from a study of blood T cell repertoires in COVID-19. Study-level background: Samples came from the United States, Italy and Spain, spanning acute and convalescent COVID-19.

This CDR3 contains 17 residues. V lost 8 bases and J lost 1; bases outside the gene matches: 11. Germline V gene sequence: CDR1 MNHEY, CDR2 SMNVEV (reference sequence). Using immunoSEQ multiplex PCR, the repertoire was profiled, and TCRdb retains in-frame clones only, with some absent. The sample lists fewer than 250,000 clones, around four fifths occurring once. The rearrangement links TRBV27 to TRBJ2-1; 10 nucleotides agree with TRBD1. Material for sequencing was peripheral blood. The sequence came from an older woman with active or convalescent COVID-19. CDR3: CASAGQGVKGSYNEQFF. The CDR3 DNA reads TGTGCCAGCGCCGGACAGGGGGTTAAGGGGTCCTACAATGAGCAGTTCTTC.